The 28 T cell receptor beta chains listed next were all sequenced from one sample in a study of blood T cell repertoires in COVID-19. Profiled with immunoSEQ multiplex PCR; TCRdb holds only in-frame clones, not every one. The data contain 250,000 to 350,000 clones, 75% to 90% of them seen just once; the ten biggest clones take up over 5.5%. The sequenced material came from peripheral blood. All receptors derive from a woman aged 50 to 65 with COVID-19, enrolled during active disease.

This chain connects TRBV19 to TRBJ1-2; a weak D match, TRBD1 (6 bases). V was trimmed by 6 bases and J by 2 bases, leaving 16 bases between them. The germline V gene has CDR1 LNHDA and CDR2 SQIVND (reference sequence). The CDR3 runs to 15 residues. The CDR3 DNA sequence: TGTGCCAGTAGGCTACCAGGGGAATGGAACTATGGCTACACCTTC. Its protein product is CASRLPGEWNYGYTF.

The CDR3 DNA reads TGTGCCAGCAGCTTCCTAGCGGGAGACTCCTACGAGCAGTACTTC. Translation gives CASSFLAGDSYEQYF. The genes are TRBV7-2 and TRBJ2-7; 10 bases are a match to TRBD2. Germline trimming cut 3 bases from V and 0 bases from J; bases unmatched to any gene: 2. Germline V lookup: CDR1 SGHTA, CDR2 FQGNSA. This CDR3 comprises 15 residues.

This chain connects TRBV27 to TRBJ1-5, with 10 bases aligning to TRBD1. J gave up 0 bases and V 8 bases, and 19 bases lay outside the gene matches. The CDR3 is 20 residues long. Germline CDR1 and CDR2: MNHEY and SMNVEV (reference sequence). CDR3: CASLPRLATGGAFSNQPQHF. In nucleotides, the CDR3 is TGTGCCAGCCTCCCGCGTTTAGCGACAGGGGGCGCCTTTAGCAATCAGCCCCAGCATTTT.

The chain has TRBV5-1 and TRBJ2-3, with TRBD2 identical over 7 bases. The CDR3 is made up of 13 amino acids. The V and J ends lost 7 bases and 1 base, in that order; junction bases with no gene match: 3. Germline V gene sequence: CDR1 SGHRS, CDR2 YFSETQ. CDR3 in amino acids: CASLGLGTDTQYF. CDR3 sequence (DNA): TGCGCCAGCCTCGGACTAGGCACAGATACGCAGTATTTT.

The rearrangement joins TRBV28 to TRBJ2-3; D is uncertain. Germline V gives CDR1 MDHEN, CDR2 SYDVKM. The V gene lost 7 bases and the J gene lost 1 base, with 6 bases spanning the gap. The CDR3 is 12 residues long. CDR3 in DNA: TGTGCCAGCACCCGGGGCACAGATACGCAGTATTTT. Its protein is CASTRGTDTQYF.

The chain joins TRBV9 to TRBJ2-2; D gene ambiguous. Trimming removed 0 bases at V and 4 bases at J, with 10 bases between. CDR3 length: 15 amino acids. Germline assignment: CDR1 SGDLS and CDR2 YYNGEE. The CDR3 coding sequence is TGTGCCAGCAGCGTAGAATCCCGGAGCACCGGGGAGCTGTTTTTT. As protein: CASSVESRSTGELFF.

V and J are TRBV15 and TRBJ2-5; D perhaps matches TRBD1 (7 bases). The CDR3 contains 15 residues. Germline CDR1 LNHNV, CDR2 YYDKDF (reference sequence). V was trimmed by 0 bases and J by 4 bases, leaving 12 bases between them. CDR3 nucleotides: TGTGCCACCAGCAGAGATAACAGGGGAGGAGAGACCCAGTACTTC. The encoded protein is CATSRDNRGGETQYF.

The gene calls are TRBV4-3 and TRBJ2-5, with 7 bases matching TRBD2. Per the germline V gene, CDR1 is LGHNA and CDR2 is YSLEER. There are 18 residues in the CDR3. V was pared by 1 base and J by 5 bases, with 16 bases of the junction left unmatched. The DNA for the CDR3 is TGCGCCAGCAGCCAAGGAGGCAGCGCGGGAGTGGTATATGAGACCCAGTACTTC. Amino acids: CASSQGGSAGVVYETQYF.

The CDR3 DNA is TGTGCCAGCAGCCAAGAAGGGCTAGCGGGCGAGCAGTACTTC. Protein sequence: CASSQEGLAGEQYF. The chain combines TRBV3-1 (or the pseudogene TRBV3-2) with TRBJ2-7, with 8 bases identical to TRBD2. CDR3 length equals 14 residues. Germline trimming cut 0 bases from V and 6 bases from J; bases unmatched to any gene: 4. The germline V gene has CDR1 LGHDT and CDR2 YNNKEL (reference sequence).

A few counts support this clone. The chain has TRBV11-2 and TRBJ1-1, with 7 bases matching TRBD1. The V segment lost 2 bases and the J segment 0 bases; nucleotides outside the gene matches: 3. Germline loops: CDR1 SGHAT, CDR2 FQNNGV. The CDR3 covers 15 residues. The CDR3 sequence is CASSLSGTVNTEAFF. CDR3 bases: TGTGCCAGCAGCTTATCTGGGACAGTGAACACTGAAGCTTTCTTT.

In DNA, the CDR3 is TGTGCCAGCAGCTTAGAGTTGGACAGGTATAATTCACCCCTCCACTTT. Amino acid sequence: CASSLELDRYNSPLHF. V gene TRBV7-6 combines with J gene TRBJ1-6, with 7 bases lining up with TRBD1. The CDR3 has 16 residues. Germline CDR1 reads SGHVS; CDR2 reads FNYEAQ. J lost 4 bases, V lost 1 base, and 4 bases had no gene match.

The chain has TRBV18 and TRBJ2-1, with 7 bases identical to TRBD1. Germline V gene lookup returns CDR1 KGHSH and CDR2 LQKENI. The V segment lost 3 bases and the J segment 7 bases; nucleotides outside the gene matches: 6. This CDR3 has 14 residues. The CDR3 sequence: CASSPRQGLNEQFF. CDR3 nucleotides: TGTGCCAGCTCACCGAGACAGGGTTTAAATGAGCAGTTCTTC.

V gene TRBV27 combines with J gene TRBJ1-3; D remains ambiguous. V was shortened by 5 bases and J by 2 bases, with 13 bases between the two germline ends. The CDR3 has 15 amino acids. Germline V gene sequence: CDR1 MNHEY, CDR2 SMNVEV (reference sequence). In DNA form, the CDR3 reads TGTGCCAGCAGTCCGGGAGGACGTACTGGAAACACCATATATTTT. It translates to CASSPGGRTGNTIYF.

The chain recombines TRBV6-6 with TRBJ2-1, with 15 bases matching TRBD2. V shed 5 bases, J shed 2 bases, and the junction held 7 bases outside the gene matches. The CDR3 has 18 residues. Germline CDR1 reads MNHNY; CDR2 reads SVGAGI (reference sequence). The CDR3: CASSLGLAGGSPYNEQFF. CDR3 DNA sequence: TGTGCCAGCAGTCTCGGACTAGCGGGAGGGAGCCCCTACAATGAGCAGTTCTTC.

V usage is TRBV19 and J usage is TRBJ2-7, with 9 bases fitting TRBD2. CDR3 length: 14 amino acids. Germline V gene data show CDR1 as LNHDA and CDR2 as SQIVND (reference sequence). V gave up 5 bases and J gave up 2 bases; unmatched junction bases: 4. The CDR3 DNA follows: TGTGCCAGTAGTCCGGCGGGAGGGCCCTACGAGCAGTACTTC. Protein: CASSPAGGPYEQYF.

This clone was counted a single time. CDR3 bases: TGTGCCTGGAAGTCGAAGTTAGGGGGGGATAATAACTATGGCTACACCTTC. Protein sequence: CAWKSKLGGDNNYGYTF. The rearrangement uses TRBV30 and TRBJ1-2, with a possible D match to TRBD1 (6 bases). Trimming pared 4 bases from V and 1 base from J, leaving 22 bases between. The CDR3 sequence is 17 residues long. The germline CDR1 and CDR2 sequences are GTSNPN and SVGIG (reference sequence).

The chain uses TRBV24-1 and TRBJ2-5; TRBD1 aligns across 8 bases. The length of the CDR3 is 13 residues. Germline V gene sequence: CDR1 KGHDR, CDR2 SFDVKD. J gave up 7 bases and V 6 bases, and 6 bases lay outside the gene matches. CDR3 nucleotide sequence: TGTGCCACCAGTCCCGGGACAGGTTGGACCCAGTACTTC. Its protein is CATSPGTGWTQYF.

The chain links TRBV5-1 to TRBJ2-1; the match to TRBD2 covers 8 bases. V dropped 0 bases and J dropped 3; count of bases not matched to a gene: 2. Germline lookup yields CDR1 SGHRS and CDR2 YFSETQ. This CDR3 has 15 amino acids. The CDR3 nucleotides read TGCGCCAGCAGCTTGGACGCGGGGGGCTACAATGAGCAGTTCTTC. It encodes CASSLDAGGYNEQFF.

The chain links TRBV4-1 to TRBJ2-2; perhaps TRBD2 as D (6 bases). V dropped 3 bases and J dropped 5 bases, with 16 bases sitting between them. The CDR3 consists of 16 residues. Germline lookup yields CDR1 MGHRA and CDR2 YSYEKL. In DNA, the CDR3 is TGCGCCAGCAGCCAGGTTGGTAGCGGAAATACCGGGGAGCTGTTTTTT. Protein sequence: CASSQVGSGNTGELFF.

V and J are TRBV10-1 and TRBJ2-7; a weak D match, TRBD1 (6 bases). In germline, CDR1 is WNHNN, CDR2 SYGVQD (reference sequence). This CDR3 has 13 residues. Between the trimmed V and J ends, which lost 10 bases and 6 bases, there was a span of 19 bases. In DNA form, the CDR3 reads TGCGCCAAGAGGAAGGGACATCAGGCCGAGCAGTACTTC. It specifies CAKRKGHQAEQYF.

The chain has TRBV19 and TRBJ1-2, with D uncertain. Trimming cost V 2 bases and J 4 bases, with 20 bases left between them. The CDR3 contains 17 residues. Germline CDR1 is LNHDA and CDR2 is SQIVND (reference sequence). CDR3 sequence reads: CASSIWAGDKRAYGYTF. DNA for the CDR3: TGTGCCAGTAGTATATGGGCAGGAGATAAGAGGGCCTATGGCTACACCTTC.

The genes are TRBV4-1 and TRBJ1-5; 10 bases align to TRBD1. J lost 2 bases, V lost 3 bases, and 16 bases had no gene match. Germline CDR1 is MGHRA and CDR2 is YSYEKL. CDR3 length: 20 residues. This CDR3 is CASSQGPGQGLEKGNQPQHF. In DNA form, the CDR3 reads TGCGCCAGCAGCCAGGGTCCGGGACAGGGGTTGGAAAAGGGCAATCAGCCCCAGCATTTT.

The CDR3 nucleotides are TGTGCCAGCAGCTCCTCCGGGAACTATAATTCACCCCTCCACTTT. This sequence encodes CASSSSGNYNSPLHF. The chain couples TRBV5-4 to TRBJ1-6; unclear D gene. The CDR3 loop spans 15 amino acids. The germline gives CDR1 SGHNT, CDR2 YYREEE (reference sequence). V lost 3 bases to trimming and J lost 3 bases, with 10 bases between them.

The V call is TRBV10-1, the J call TRBJ2-3, with 11 positions matching TRBD1. Germline lookup yields CDR1 WNHNN and CDR2 SYGVQD (reference sequence). The V segment lost 9 bases and the J segment 5 bases; nucleotides outside the gene matches: 10. The CDR3 totals 15 residues. CDR3 in amino acids: CASNPGQGVQDTQYF. CDR3 DNA sequence: TGCGCCAGTAACCCGGGACAGGGGGTTCAAGATACGCAGTATTTT.

This chain joins TRBV5-8 and TRBJ2-6; D may be TRBD1 (6 bases). The germline CDR1 and CDR2 sequences are SGHTS and YDEGEE. Trimming pared 3 bases from V and 6 bases from J, leaving 13 bases between. The CDR3 has 15 amino acids. The CDR3 reads CASSSRTVKANVLTF. CDR3 in DNA: TGTGCCAGCAGCTCCCGGACAGTCAAGGCCAACGTCCTGACTTTC. The full variable domain, completed using reference TRBV5-8 and TRBJ2-6, is EAGVTQSPTHLIKTRGQQATLRCSPISGHTSVYWYQQALGLGLQFLLWYDEGEERNRGNFPPRFSGRQFPNYSSELNVNALELEDSALYLCASSSRTVKANVLTFGAGSRLTVL.

The chain employs TRBV7-2 and TRBJ1-3; D gene unclear. There are 17 residues in the CDR3. Per the germline V gene, CDR1 is SGHTA and CDR2 is FQGNSA. V was trimmed by 6 bases and J by 0 bases, leaving 18 bases between them. This CDR3 reads CASRSGAGGSSGNTIYF. CDR3 nucleotide sequence: TGTGCCAGCAGGAGTGGCGCAGGAGGGAGCTCTGGAAACACCATATATTTT. The full variable domain, its missing parts supplied by reference TRBV7-2 and TRBJ1-3, is GAGVSQSPSNKVTEKGKDVELRCDPISGHTALYWYRQSLGQGLEFLIYFQGNSAPDKSGLPSDRFSAERTGGSVSTLTIQRTQQEDSAVYLCASRSGAGGSSGNTIYFGEGSWLTVV.

The rearrangement uses TRBV6-6 and TRBJ1-3, with a tentative D call TRBD1 (6 bases). This CDR3 is built from 15 residues. Looked up from germline, CDR1 is MNHNY and CDR2 is SVGAGI (reference sequence). V was pared by 9 bases and J by 2 bases, with 17 bases between. In nucleotides, the CDR3 is TGTGCCAGTATACCCCTTCCAGGGGCTGGAAACACCATATATTTT. Protein product: CASIPLPGAGNTIYF.

The CDR3 sequence is CAIIGRGNQPQHF. Here the CDR3 DNA reads TGTGCCATCATTGGACGGGGAAATCAGCCCCAGCATTTT. The rearrangement joins TRBV10-3 to TRBJ1-5, with D unclear. The V and J ends lost 7 bases and 4 bases respectively, with 11 bases between them. In germline, CDR1 is ENHRY, CDR2 SYGVKD. This CDR3 contains 13 residues.